A single sample is the source of the 28 T cell receptor beta chains below, sequenced in a study of neurological immune-mediated disorders. Using its own MiXCR run on the 5' RACE reads, TCRdb lists one record per CDR3 protein. The sample lists about 29,000 distinct CDR3 sequences, 2.5% to 4% seen once, with 6% to 9% in the top ten. The source material was PBMCs. Receptors were obtained from a woman in her 30s with multiple sclerosis.

This clonotype has a count of ten or more. Mismatch with germline at one junction end may stem from a read error. This rearrangement joins TRBV5-1 to TRBJ1-6; D is undetermined. Germline CDR1 and CDR2: SGHRS and YFSETQ. CDR3 size: 15 residues. The CDR3 protein is CASSLADGGNSPLNF. The CDR3 nucleotides are TGCGCCAGCAGCTTGGCGGACGGAGGCAATTCACCCCTCAACTTT.

In this sample, this clonotype turned up many times. The chain combines TRBV9 with TRBJ1-2; 10 bases match TRBD1. CDR1 and CDR2 from the germline V gene are SGDLS and YYNGEE. The ends lost 5 bases at V and 4 bases at J; junction bases unmatched: 11. This CDR3 contains 16 residues. The CDR3 nucleotides are TGTGCCAGCAGTACACCCAAGACAGGGGGCTCCTATGGCTACACCTTC. It translates to CASSTPKTGGSYGYTF.

This clonotype was seen many times. This chain uses TRBV28 with TRBJ2-3; 11 bases line up with TRBD2. Unmatched junction bases numbered 17, after V lost 8 bases and J lost 7 bases. Per the germline V gene, CDR1 is MDHEN and CDR2 is SYDVKM. This CDR3 spans 17 amino acids. In DNA form, the CDR3 reads TGTGCCAGCCGGGGGCTAGCGGGAGGTTGGAGCATTAATACGCAGTATTTT. Translated, it gives CASRGLAGGWSINTQYF.

This clonotype has at least ten counts. V is TRBV12-3 or TRBV12-4 and J is TRBJ1-5; D possibly corresponds to TRBD1 (6 bases). The CDR3 sequence is 13 residues long. Deletions cut 5 bases from V and 7 bases from J, with 12 bases between. The CDR3 bases are TGTGCCAGCAGTCCTATGACAGGACAGCCCCAGCATTTT. This translates into CASSPMTGQPQHF.

Relative to its sample, this clonotype is large. The chain uses TRBV7-8 and TRBJ2-2, with D hard to call. The CDR3 has 16 residues. Germline CDR1 and CDR2: SGHVS and FQNEAQ. V was clipped by 6 bases and J by 4 bases, with 18 bases between them. CDR3 bases: TGTGCCAGCAGTTTAAACCCGACCTGGGGCACCGGGGAGCTGTTTTTT. Its translation is CASSLNPTWGTGELFF.

This clonotype was seen many times. The chain's CDR3 is CASSSRDRGSSYEQYF. CDR3 bases: TGTGCCAGCAGCAGTCGGGACAGGGGATCGTCCTACGAGCAGTACTTC. This chain links TRBV21-1 with TRBJ2-7; the table's D call, TRBD1, was not checked against the DNA. TRBV21-1 is labeled a pseudogene. The CDR3 runs to 16 residues.

This clonotype was picked up many times. The chain couples TRBV4-3 to TRBJ1-1; 10 nucleotides line up with TRBD1. The CDR3 contains 14 residues. Looked up from germline, CDR1 is LGHNA and CDR2 is YSLEER. The J segment lost 10 bases and the V segment lost 1 base, leaving 6 bases of the junction unmatched. The CDR3 nucleotides are TGCGCCAGCAGCCAAGGTGGGACAGGGGATTTAGCTTTCTTT. Translating it yields CASSQGGTGDLAFF.

In its sample, this clonotype was seen many times. V gene TRBV5-1 combines with J gene TRBJ1-1; maybe TRBD1 (6 bases). The CDR3 sequence is 14 residues long. V lost 4 bases to trimming and J lost 3 bases, with 13 bases between them. Germline V gene sequence: CDR1 SGHRS, CDR2 YFSETQ. CDR3 protein: CASSPSGVHTEAFF. As DNA, the CDR3 is TGCGCCAGCAGCCCCTCAGGGGTTCACACTGAAGCTTTCTTT.

This clonotype came up many times. V usage is TRBV20-1 and J usage is TRBJ1-5; TRBD1 might be the D (6 bases). The CDR3 is made up of 16 amino acids. V shed 2 bases and J shed 3 bases, with 17 bases lying between them. The germline CDR1 and CDR2 sequences are DFQATT and SNEGSKA (reference sequence). Written as DNA, the CDR3 is TGCAGTGCTAGATCCGAGGGGGGCTCTTTCAATCAGCCCCAGCATTTT. Residues: CSARSEGGSFNQPQHF.

This clonotype occurred many times. V and J are TRBV11-2 and TRBJ2-3; no definite D call. This CDR3 is built from 15 residues. Trimming stripped 0 bases from V and 6 bases from J, with 13 bases between. The germline V gene encodes CDR1 SGHAT and CDR2 FQNNGV. The CDR3: CASSLDPSSVDTQYF. CDR3 DNA sequence: TGTGCCAGCAGCTTAGATCCCTCCTCGGTTGATACGCAGTATTTT.

The chain recombines TRBV5-1 with TRBJ2-3; D gene ambiguous. This CDR3 spans 16 amino acids. Trimming left V 3 bases short and J 0 bases short, with 14 bases between. The germline CDR1 and CDR2 sequences are SGHRS and YFSETQ. The CDR3 DNA follows: TGCGCCAGCAGCTCCCGACCGGTCTCTAGCACAGATACGCAGTATTTT. This translates into CASSSRPVSSTDTQYF.

This clonotype was found many times. The chain employs TRBV20-1 and TRBJ2-7; 8 nucleotides line up with TRBD1. The CDR3 contains 15 residues. Germline V gene data show CDR1 as DFQATT and CDR2 as SNEGSKA (reference sequence). J was trimmed by 2 bases and V by 3 bases; bases with no gene match: 9. The CDR3 reads CSASGGGTGAYEQYF. CDR3 nucleotide sequence: TGCAGTGCTAGTGGAGGAGGGACAGGTGCCTACGAGCAGTACTTC.

This clonotype has a count of ten or more. V and J are TRBV12-3 or TRBV12-4 and TRBJ2-7; 8 nucleotides agree with TRBD1. The CDR3 consists of 15 residues. V lost 6 bases to trimming and J lost 4 bases; unmatched junction nucleotides: 11. The CDR3 spells CASSRPGRGLYEQYF. For the CDR3, the DNA is TGTGCCAGCAGCCGCCCTGGCAGGGGGCTGTACGAGCAGTACTTC.

This clonotype was picked up many times. V and J are TRBV5-1 and TRBJ2-7, with 9 positions matching TRBD2. The CDR3 consists of 15 residues. The V segment lost 0 bases and the J segment 6 bases; nucleotides outside the gene matches: 7. Germline V gives CDR1 SGHRS, CDR2 YFSETQ. CDR3 in amino acids: CASSLGGGEKGEQYF. CDR3 coding DNA: TGCGCCAGCAGCTTGGGCGGGGGGGAGAAGGGCGAGCAGTACTTC.

This clonotype was seen repeatedly, ten times or more. The rearrangement joins TRBV29-1 to TRBJ2-7, with 9 bases fitting TRBD1. The CDR3 is 13 amino acids. The germline V gene encodes CDR1 SQVTM and CDR2 ANQGSEA. The junction had 5 bases not matched to a gene; V was cut back by 6 bases and J by 2 bases. The CDR3 region is CSVGTGSAYEQYF. In DNA, the CDR3 is TGCAGCGTGGGGACAGGGTCGGCCTACGAGCAGTACTTC.

This clonotype has a count of ten or more. This chain connects TRBV18 to TRBJ2-5, with TRBD1 as a possible D gene (6 bases). V lost 2 bases to trimming and J lost 4 bases, with 11 bases between them. The CDR3 has 14 amino acids. Germline CDR1 and CDR2: KGHSH and LQKENI. CDR3 DNA sequence: TGTGCCAGCTCACCAGGTACAGGGAGAGAGACCCAGTACTTC. It yields the protein CASSPGTGRETQYF.

This clonotype was detected many times. The gene calls are TRBV20-1 and TRBJ1-1; tentatively, D is TRBD1 (5 bases). This CDR3 is 14 amino acids long. V was pared by 0 bases and J by 1 base, with 9 bases between. Looked up from germline, CDR1 is DFQATT and CDR2 is SNEGSKA (reference sequence). Written as DNA, the CDR3 is TGCAGTGCTAGAGAAAGGGGTCCGAACACTGAAGCTTTCTTT. Protein: CSARERGPNTEAFF.

This clonotype turned up a few times. Given a much more abundant clone one base away, this may be a read error. The rearrangement links TRBV5-1 to TRBJ2-1; possibly TRBD1 for D (6 bases). The CDR3 consists of 14 residues. The germline CDR1 and CDR2 sequences are SGHRS and YFSETQ. V was shortened by 3 bases and J by 5 bases, with 12 bases between the two germline ends. The CDR3 coding sequence is TGCGCCAGCAGCTCGACAGGTACGAACAATGAGCAGTTCTTC. As protein: CASSSTGTNNEQFF.

This clonotype came up many times. The genes are TRBV7-2 and TRBJ1-5; D is perhaps TRBD1 (6 bases). Germline V CDR1 and CDR2: SGHTA, FQGNSA. The CDR3 runs to 14 residues. Trimming shortened V by 5 bases and J by 7 bases, and 15 bases separated the two germline ends. In nucleotides, the CDR3 is TGTGCCAGCAGCATCCGGGGGGCGGGACAGCCCCAGCATTTT. Translated: CASSIRGAGQPQHF.

This clonotype has at least ten counts. CDR3: CASSRTGTESPLHF. The CDR3 bases are TGTGCCAGCAGTCGGACAGGGACGGAATCACCCCTCCACTTT. The rearrangement joins TRBV6-2 or TRBV6-3 to TRBJ1-6; 8 nucleotides match TRBD1. J gave up 10 bases and V 5 bases, and 7 bases lay outside the gene matches. The CDR3 totals 14 residues. In germline, CDR1 is MNHEY, CDR2 SVGEGT.

This clonotype appeared many times. The chain combines TRBV6-1 with TRBJ1-5; 7 nucleotides match TRBD1. The CDR3 contains 15 residues. V shed 6 bases and J 1 base; nucleotides not matched to a gene: 6. The germline V gene encodes CDR1 MNHNS and CDR2 SASEGT. CDR3 loop: CASRLDRASNQPQHF. CDR3 nucleotides: TGTGCCAGCAGACTCGACAGGGCCAGCAATCAGCCCCAGCATTTT.

This clonotype was counted ten times or more. The gene calls are TRBV10-3 and TRBJ2-7, with 13 positions matching TRBD2. In germline, CDR1 is ENHRY, CDR2 SYGVKD. CDR3 size: 18 residues. V gave up 3 bases and J gave up 1 base; unmatched junction bases: 9. The CDR3 here is CAISDPGLAGTRSYEQYF. The CDR3 nucleotides read TGTGCCATCAGTGACCCGGGACTAGCGGGAACAAGGTCCTACGAGCAGTACTTC.

This clonotype was observed many times. This sequence joins TRBV6-2 or TRBV6-3 and TRBJ2-7, with unresolved D. The length of the CDR3 is 11 residues. The germline gives CDR1 MNHEY, CDR2 SVGEGT. The ends were cut back, 0 bases at V and 9 bases at J, with 6 bases in the middle. CDR3 protein: CASSYSGRQYF. CDR3 in DNA: TGTGCCAGCAGTTACTCCGGCCGGCAGTACTTC.

The sample holds many counts of this clonotype. The chain links TRBV30 to TRBJ2-5; the D gene is possibly TRBD2 (6 bases). The V end was cut by 5 bases, the J end by 2 bases, with 12 bases between. Germline CDR1 GTSNPN, CDR2 SVGIG (reference sequence). CDR3 length: 13 amino acids. The DNA of the CDR3 is TGTGCCTGGGCGCGTAGCGGTCAAGAGACCCAGTACTTC. This sequence encodes CAWARSGQETQYF.

The sample holds a few counts of this clonotype. The chain recombines TRBV6-5 with TRBJ2-7, with TRBD2 matching over 10 bases. CDR3 size: 14 residues. CDR1 and CDR2 (germline): MNHEY, SVGAGI. Trimming at V came to 7 bases and at J to 2 bases, leaving 5 bases not matched to a gene. CDR3 sequence reads: CASNPAGGTYEQYF. The CDR3 nucleotides are TGTGCCAGCAACCCAGCGGGAGGGACCTACGAGCAGTACTTC.

This clonotype was counted at least ten times. This chain joins TRBV7-2 and TRBJ2-7, with 7 bases fitting TRBD1. After removal of 7 bases from V and 3 bases from J, the junction contained 9 bases not matched to a gene. Germline V gives CDR1 SGHTA, CDR2 FQGNSA. This CDR3 has 14 amino acids. In DNA, the CDR3 is TGTGCCAGCACCTACTCCAGGGACAGCTACGAGCAGTACTTC. Protein product: CASTYSRDSYEQYF.

This sequence joins TRBV21-1 and TRBJ2-1; TRBD2 reflects the table's D call only, with no check against the DNA. TRBV21-1 is a pseudogene. The CDR3 has 21 amino acids. CDR3 DNA: TGTGCCAGCAGCAAAAACGGGGGGGGGACTTTGCGGGAGTTGGACGACGATGAGCAGTTCTTC. As protein: CASSKNGGGTLRELDDDEQFF.

The table lists this clonotype with many counts. The chain combines TRBV7-2 with TRBJ2-7; TRBD1 or TRBD2 may be the D gene (5 bases each). Trimming took 5 bases from V and 1 from J, leaving 15 bases between them. The CDR3 runs to 15 residues. Germline V gene data show CDR1 as SGHTA and CDR2 as FQGNSA. The CDR3 bases are TGTGCCAGCAGCCCTTGGGACGGAGAGTCCTACGAGCAGTACTTC. It yields the protein CASSPWDGESYEQYF.